The source of this TCR beta chain is a study of T cell repertoires in cytomegalovirus infection (dated by TCRdb to about 2019). Some background on the complete study: Donor HLA type was relevant to the analysis, as public TCR beta signatures indicated carriage of CMV infection together with the matching HLA type. Study-wide conclusions, independent of this receptor: In both this cohort and an independent approximately 370-donor cohort, the cumulative frequency of public TCR beta family members distinguished carriers of CMV infection plus the relevant HLA type. The ex vivo response was dominated by HLA-C-restricted CMV-specific TCR beta clonotypes, which also provided the single most frequent clonotype in two of eight donors.

This sample was sequenced with an Illumina HiSeq 1500. TCRdb reran the public reads through fastp at Q25 and MiXCR, keeping productive beta chains. Identical CDR3 protein sequences are pooled into one entry, listed with their most common genes and DNA. This sample lists about 180,000 distinct CDR3 sequences; approximately 17% were detected once. Of the sample, almost 25% falls within the top ten clones. V sheds 6 bases and J sheds 5 bases, leaving 14 bases between their ends. The CDR3 sequence holds 13 residues, the cysteine and phenylalanine included. The DNA shown is the 39-base CDR3, in frame from base 1. For CDR1 and CDR2, the germline V gene (reference sequence) lists SEHNR and FQNEAQ. About this clonotype: Its cognate antigen has yet to be identified. No clone much larger than this one lies a single base away; base qualities are absent.

Sequenced sample: CD8+ T cells from PBMCs. The clonotype originates from a human donor in good health (CMV status not recorded). Some clones in this sample may be carry-over from other donors' samples. The chain uses TRBV7-9 and TRBJ2-7; the best D guess is TRBD1, with 6 bases matching. The nucleotide sequence reads TGTGCCAGCAGTCCATCCGGGACAAACGAGCAGTACTTC. Its translation reads: CASSPSGTNEQYF.